This paragraph reports one TCR beta chain. This entry is derived from a study of blood T cell repertoires in COVID-19. The CDR3 runs to 14 residues. Per the germline V gene, CDR1 is LNHNV and CDR2 is YYDKDF (reference sequence). V dropped 0 bases and J dropped 7 bases, with 12 bases sitting between them. Clones were sequenced by immunoSEQ multiplex PCR, and TCRdb holds only the in-frame ones, with some missing. The table lists a few hundred thousand clones, 70% to 90% of them singletons, with 2.2% in the top ten. The sequence came from a young man who had recovered from COVID-19. The sequencing input was peripheral blood. The rearrangement uses TRBV15 and TRBJ1-2; D uncertain. The CDR3 here is CATSRDSGVLGYTF. For the CDR3, the DNA is TGTGCCACCAGCAGAGACTCCGGGGTACTTGGCTACACCTTC. The full variable domain, with the rest looked up from reference TRBV15 and TRBJ1-2, is DAMVIQNPRYQVTQFGKPVTLSCSQTLNHNVMYWYQQKSSQAPKLLFHYYDKDFNNEADTPDNFQSRRPNTSFCFLDIRSPGLGDTAMYLCATSRDSGVLGYTFGSGTRLTVV.